The T cell receptor (beta chain) described here comes from a study of OX40 agonist ivuxolimab in advanced cancers. Study conclusions and caveats: Antigen specificity was not determined for the expanded peripheral T cells. CD8+ T cells were the subset that, on average, had more expanded clones than CD4+. Dose levels from 0.1 to 3.0 mg/kg saw CD4+ and CD8+ blood T cells expand clonally by week 6.

This clone was observed a few times. Its target is not known. With baseline, cycle 4 day 1, and cycle 7 day 1 as timepoints, blood was sampled. The CDR3 contains 15 residues. Germline V gene lookup returns CDR1 MGHRA and CDR2 YSYEKL. The germline V and J ends were trimmed by 1 base and 1 base, with 8 bases remaining between them. Some clones are missing from TCRdb's copy, which holds only in-frame ones; the method was immunoSEQ multiplex PCR. The sample shows 20,000 to 30,000 clones, around 85% of them seen only once. This sequence originates from an adult with an advanced solid tumor such as melanoma, head and neck, liver or kidney cancer. This chain joins TRBV4-1 and TRBJ1-5; perhaps TRBD1 as D (6 bases). The starting material was CD4+ or CD8+ T cells sorted from blood, obtained in a trial of the OX40 agonist ivuxolimab. CDR3 DNA sequence: TGCGCCAGCAGCCAAGCCGGACAGAGCAATCAGCCCCAGCATTTT. The encoded protein is CASSQAGQSNQPQHF.